Below are 2 T cell receptor beta chains sequenced from a single sample in a study of cytomegalovirus exposure and HLA in healthy donors. Use of 60 Vbeta and 13 Jbeta primers characterized the PCR. The method was immunoSEQ multiplex PCR; TCRdb's version includes in-frame clones alone and lacks a portion of them. The sample holds about 86,000 clones, about two thirds seen once. Sequencing was performed on PBMCs. The receptor set was obtained from a man aged 60 to 75 in good health and CMV-seronegative.

The V gene is TRBV5-1, the J gene TRBJ2-2; a weak D match, TRBD2 (5 bases). The CDR3 has 14 residues. Trimming stripped 7 bases from V and 2 bases from J, with 12 bases between. Looked up from germline, CDR1 is SGHRS and CDR2 is YFSETQ. CDR3 in DNA: TGCGCCAGCCTGGAGGCCAGTAACACCGGGGAGCTGTTTTTT. Its protein is CASLEASNTGELFF.

This clone was counted a few times. The genes are TRBV6-1 and TRBJ2-3; possibly TRBD2 for D (6 bases). V lost 6 bases, J lost 6 bases, and 19 bases lay in between. Germline V gives CDR1 MNHNS, CDR2 SASEGT. This CDR3 is 15 amino acids long. CDR3 in DNA: TGTGCCAGCAGCCTGCGCGGTTGGCTAGCGGATACGCAGTATTTT. This sequence encodes CASSLRGWLADTQYF.